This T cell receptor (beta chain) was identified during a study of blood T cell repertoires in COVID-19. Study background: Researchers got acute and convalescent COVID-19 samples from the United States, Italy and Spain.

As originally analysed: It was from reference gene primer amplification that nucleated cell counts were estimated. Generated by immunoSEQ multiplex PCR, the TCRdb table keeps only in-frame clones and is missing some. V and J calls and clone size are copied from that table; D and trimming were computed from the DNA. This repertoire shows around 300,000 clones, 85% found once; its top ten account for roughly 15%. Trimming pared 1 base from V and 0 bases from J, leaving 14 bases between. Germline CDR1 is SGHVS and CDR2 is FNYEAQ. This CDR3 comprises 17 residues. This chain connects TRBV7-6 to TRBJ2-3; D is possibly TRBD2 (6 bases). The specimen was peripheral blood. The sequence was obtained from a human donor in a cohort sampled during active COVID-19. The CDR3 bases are TGTGCCAGCAGCTTAGTGCGGGCGGGATTAAGCACAGATACGCAGTATTTT. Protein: CASSLVRAGLSTDTQYF.